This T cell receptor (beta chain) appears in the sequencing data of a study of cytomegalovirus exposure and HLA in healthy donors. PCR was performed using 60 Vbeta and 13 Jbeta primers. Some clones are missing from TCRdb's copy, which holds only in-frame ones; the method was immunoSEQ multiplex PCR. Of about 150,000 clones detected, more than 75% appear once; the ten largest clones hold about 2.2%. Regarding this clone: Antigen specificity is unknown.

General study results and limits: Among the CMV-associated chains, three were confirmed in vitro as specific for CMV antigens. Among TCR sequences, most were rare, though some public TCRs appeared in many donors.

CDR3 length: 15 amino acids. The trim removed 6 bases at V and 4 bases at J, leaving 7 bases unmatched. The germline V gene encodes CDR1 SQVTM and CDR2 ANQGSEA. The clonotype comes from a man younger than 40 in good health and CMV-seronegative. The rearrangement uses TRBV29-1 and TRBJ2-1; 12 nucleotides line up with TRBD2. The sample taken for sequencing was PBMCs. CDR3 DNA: TGCAGCGTCACCACCGGGACTAGCGGGTACAATGAGCAGTTCTTC. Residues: CSVTTGTSGYNEQFF.